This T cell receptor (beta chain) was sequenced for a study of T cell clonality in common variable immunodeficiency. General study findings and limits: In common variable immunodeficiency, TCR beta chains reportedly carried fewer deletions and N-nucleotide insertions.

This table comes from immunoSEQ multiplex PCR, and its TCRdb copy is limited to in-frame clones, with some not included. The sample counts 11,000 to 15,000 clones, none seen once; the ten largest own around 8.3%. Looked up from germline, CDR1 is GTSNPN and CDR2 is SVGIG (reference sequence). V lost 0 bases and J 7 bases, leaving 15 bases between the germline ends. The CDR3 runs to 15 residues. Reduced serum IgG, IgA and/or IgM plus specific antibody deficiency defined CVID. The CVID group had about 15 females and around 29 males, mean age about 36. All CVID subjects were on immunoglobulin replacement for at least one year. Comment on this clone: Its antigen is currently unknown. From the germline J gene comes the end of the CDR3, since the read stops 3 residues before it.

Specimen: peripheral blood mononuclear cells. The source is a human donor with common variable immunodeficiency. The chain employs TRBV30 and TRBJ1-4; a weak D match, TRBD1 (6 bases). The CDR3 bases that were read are TGTGCCTGGAGTGTAGGGGGGGCTTGGAGTGAAAAA. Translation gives CAWSVGGAWSEK. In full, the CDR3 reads CAWSVGGAWSEKLFF. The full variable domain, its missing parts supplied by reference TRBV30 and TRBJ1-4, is SQTIHQWPATLVQPVGSPLSLECTVEGTSNPNLYWYRQAAGRGLQLLFYSVGIGQISSEVPQNLSASRPQDRQFILSSKKLLLSDSGFYLCAWSVGGAWSEKLFFGSGTQLSVL.